The 7 T cell receptor beta chains below all came from one sample that was sequenced in a study of shared clonotypes between healthy human individuals. Assay used: immunoSEQ multiplex PCR; TCRdb lists only in-frame clones, some missing. Seen here are roughly 2 million clones, approximately 96% observed once, and the top ten hold more than 0.1%. The sample taken for sequencing was naive CD4+ T cells sorted from blood. The subset is: CD45RA+ positively selected. These TCRs come from a man between 18 and 29 years old in good health.

This chain links TRBV7-9 with TRBJ2-1; D might be TRBD1 (6 bases). CDR1 and CDR2 (germline): SEHNR, FQNEAQ (reference sequence). The CDR3 is 14 amino acids. The V end was cut by 8 bases, the J end by 2 bases, with 13 bases between. The DNA for the CDR3 is TGTGCCAGCCAGATACAGGGACCCTACAATGAGCAGTTCTTC. Translation: CASQIQGPYNEQFF. Drawing the rest from reference TRBV7-9 and TRBJ2-1, the complete variable domain is DTGVSQNPRHKITKRGQNVTFRCDPISEHNRLYWYRQTLGQGPEFLTYFQNEAQLEKSRLLSDRFSAERPKGSFSTLEIQRTEQGDSAMYLCASQIQGPYNEQFFGPGTRLTVL.

This clone was detected once. J is TRBJ2-2 and V is TRBV7-2; 10 nucleotides align to TRBD2. This CDR3 comprises 16 residues. Trimming at V came to 5 bases and at J to 3 bases, leaving 6 bases not matched to a gene. The germline gives CDR1 SGHTA, CDR2 FQGNSA. The chain's CDR3 is CASSPTGTSDTGELFF. Written as DNA, the CDR3 is TGTGCCAGCAGCCCAACCGGGACTAGCGACACCGGGGAGCTGTTTTTT.

The count of this clone is one. CDR3 DNA: TGTGCCAGCAGCTTAACTAGGGAGGGAGATGGCTACACCTTC. Translation: CASSLTREGDGYTF. The genes are TRBV7-2 and TRBJ1-2; unclear D gene. CDR1 is SGHTA, CDR2 FQGNSA, per germline. The CDR3 is 14 amino acids. Trimming pared 2 bases from V and 6 bases from J, leaving 13 bases between.

The chain uses TRBV11-2 and TRBJ2-2; D not certain. The V and J ends lost 1 base and 0 bases respectively, with 3 bases between them. Germline V gene lookup returns CDR1 SGHAT and CDR2 FQNNGV. CDR3 length: 14 residues. CDR3 nucleotides: TGTGCCAGCAGCTTAGTTTCGAACACCGGGGAGCTGTTTTTT. Amino acid sequence: CASSLVSNTGELFF.

This clone is a singleton in its sample. The chain links TRBV30 to TRBJ1-1; D gene ambiguous. Germline CDR1 GTSNPN, CDR2 SVGIG (reference sequence). The CDR3 runs to 13 residues. Deletions cut 5 bases from V and 6 bases from J, with 16 bases between. The CDR3 DNA sequence: TGTGCCTGGTCACGATGGGGTCGGGCTGAAGCTTTCTTT. It encodes CAWSRWGRAEAFF.

The chain combines TRBV28 with TRBJ2-7; possibly TRBD1 for D (6 bases). The germline CDR1 and CDR2 sequences are MDHEN and SYDVKM. Deletions cut 1 base from V and 4 bases from J, with 11 bases between. This CDR3 has 14 amino acids. The CDR3 is CASSLSGTFYEQYF. The CDR3 DNA reads as TGTGCCAGCAGTTTATCCGGGACATTTTACGAGCAGTACTTC.

This chain uses TRBV6-6 with TRBJ2-5, with TRBD2 matching 10 bases. CDR1 MNHNY and CDR2 SVGAGI come from the germline V gene (reference sequence). The J segment lost 6 bases and the V segment lost 6 bases, leaving 7 bases of the junction unmatched. The CDR3 has 14 amino acids. CDR3 DNA: TGTGCCAGCAGCCTAGCGGGAGCAATAAAGACCCAGTACTTC. Translation gives CASSLAGAIKTQYF.